This T cell receptor (beta chain) is from a study of blood T cell repertoires in COVID-19. Overall study context: The cDNA or gDNA used as material had been derived from T cells, B-cell-depleted T cells, or PBMCs.

The CDR3 sequence is 13 residues long. In germline, CDR1 is MNHEY, CDR2 SMNVEV (reference sequence). V gave up 4 bases and J gave up 8 bases; unmatched junction bases: 6. Authors' processing steps: Cell counts per sample came from amplifying reference gene primers. The protocol was immunoSEQ multiplex PCR, while the TCRdb copy is restricted to in-frame clones and leaves out a portion. That table is the source of V, J and clone size, and D and trimming were worked out from the DNA. The data contain about 49,000 clones, 85% to 90% of them singletons. This clone has just one count. The origin of this receptor is a man aged 35 to 55 with active COVID-19. The sequenced material came from peripheral blood. The chain combines TRBV27 with TRBJ1-2, with 8 bases lining up with TRBD1. The CDR3 coding sequence is TGTGCCAGCAGTTATGGGACAGGCAGAGGCTACACCTTC. Its translation: CASSYGTGRGYTF.